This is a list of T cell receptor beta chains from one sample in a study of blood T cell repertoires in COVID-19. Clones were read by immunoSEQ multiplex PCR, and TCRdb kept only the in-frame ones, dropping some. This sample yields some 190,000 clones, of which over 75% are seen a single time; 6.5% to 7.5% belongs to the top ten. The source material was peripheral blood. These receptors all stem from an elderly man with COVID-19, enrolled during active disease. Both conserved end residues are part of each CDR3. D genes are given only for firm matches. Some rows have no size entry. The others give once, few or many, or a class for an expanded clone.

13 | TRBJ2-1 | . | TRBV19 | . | CASSIDRWQGQFF | TGTGCCAGTAGTATAGATCGTTGGCAGGGCCAGTTCTTC
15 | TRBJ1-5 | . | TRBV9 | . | CASSAEGSVNQPQHF | TGTGCCAGCAGCGCGGAGGGGTCAGTGAATCAGCCCCAGCATTTT
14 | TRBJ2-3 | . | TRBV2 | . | CASRAGLSTDTQYF | TGTGCCAGCAGGGCAGGGTTGTCCACAGATACGCAGTATTTT
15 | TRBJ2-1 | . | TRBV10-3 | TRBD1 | CAISPQGGSYNEQFF | TGTGCCATCAGTCCACAGGGGGGATCCTACAATGAGCAGTTCTTC
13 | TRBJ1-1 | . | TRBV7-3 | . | CASSRTVNTEAFF | TGTGCCAGCAGCCGGACAGTGAACACTGAAGCTTTCTTT
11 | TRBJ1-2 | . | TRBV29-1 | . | CSVAQRGGYTF | TGCAGCGTTGCCCAAAGGGGGGGCTACACCTTC
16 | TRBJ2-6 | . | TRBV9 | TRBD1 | CASSPTGAGGANVLTF | TGTGCCAGCAGCCCGACAGGGGCGGGTGGGGCCAACGTCCTGACTTTC
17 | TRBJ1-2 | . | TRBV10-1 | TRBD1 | CASSHRTGGISRDGYTF | TGCGCCAGCAGTCATAGGACAGGGGGCATAAGTCGGGATGGCTACACCTTC
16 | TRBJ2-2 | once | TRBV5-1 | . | CASSLEVGGNTGELFF | TGCGCCAGCAGCTTGGAGGTGGGGGGTAACACCGGGGAGCTGTTTTTT
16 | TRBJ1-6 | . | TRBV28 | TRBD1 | CASSLYPGQGLSPLHF | TGTGCCAGCAGTTTATATCCCGGACAGGGGCTTTCACCCCTCCACTTT
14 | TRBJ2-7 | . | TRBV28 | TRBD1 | CASRKQGAGNEQYF | TGTGCCAGCAGGAAGCAGGGGGCAGGAAACGAGCAGTACTTC
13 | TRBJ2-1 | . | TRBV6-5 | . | CASRPDSYNEQFF | TGTGCCAGCAGGCCGGACAGCTACAATGAGCAGTTCTTC
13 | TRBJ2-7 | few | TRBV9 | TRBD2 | CASSITSVGEQYF | TGTGCCAGCAGCATCACTAGCGTAGGGGAGCAGTACTTC
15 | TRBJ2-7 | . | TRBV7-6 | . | CASSPGETPTHEQYF | TGTGCCAGCAGCCCAGGGGAGACCCCTACCCACGAGCAGTACTTC
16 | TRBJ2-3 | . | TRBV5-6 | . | CASSLDLLSSTDTQYF | TGTGCCAGCAGCTTGGATTTACTGTCTAGCACAGATACGCAGTATTTT
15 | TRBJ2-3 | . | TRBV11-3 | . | CASSLVNKDTDTQYF | TGTGCCAGCAGCTTAGTCAACAAAGACACAGATACGCAGTATTTT
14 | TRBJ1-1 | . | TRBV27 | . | CASRLAQTYTEAFF | TGTGCCAGCAGGTTGGCCCAAACGTACACTGAAGCTTTCTTT
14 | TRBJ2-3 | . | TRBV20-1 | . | CSASRQGLTDTQYF | TGCAGTGCTAGTCGGCAGGGGTTGACAGATACGCAGTATTTT
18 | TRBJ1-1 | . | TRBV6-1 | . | CASSEALPGGGTNTEAFF | TGTGCCAGCAGTGAAGCCCTCCCGGGTGGGGGGACGAACACTGAAGCTTTCTTT
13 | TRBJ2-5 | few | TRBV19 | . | CASSIGREETQYF | TGTGCCAGTAGTATAGGCCGAGAAGAGACCCAGTACTTC
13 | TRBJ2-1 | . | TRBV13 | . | CASSLAGVNEQFF | TGTGCCAGCAGCTTGGCCGGAGTCAATGAGCAGTTCTTC
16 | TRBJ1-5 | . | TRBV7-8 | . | CASSLGGGAGVQPQHF | TGTGCCAGCAGCTTAGGAGGTGGGGCAGGGGTTCAGCCCCAGCATTTT
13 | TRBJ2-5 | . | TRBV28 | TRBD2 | CATHPGGQETQYF | TGTGCCACCCACCCGGGGGGGCAAGAGACCCAGTACTTC
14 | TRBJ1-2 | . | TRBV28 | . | CASSPPGGSYGYTF | TGTGCCAGCAGCCCCCCGGGGGGGTCCTATGGCTACACCTTC
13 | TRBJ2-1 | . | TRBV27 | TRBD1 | CATRRTGSNEQFF | TGTGCCACCCGCCGGACAGGCTCCAATGAGCAGTTCTTC
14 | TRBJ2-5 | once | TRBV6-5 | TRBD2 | CASAPGGTSETQYF | TGTGCCAGCGCCCCGGGGGGGACCTCAGAGACCCAGTACTTC
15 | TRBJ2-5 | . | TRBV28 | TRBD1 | CASSLEQGAVETQYF | TGTGCCAGCAGTTTAGAACAGGGGGCAGTTGAGACCCAGTACTTC
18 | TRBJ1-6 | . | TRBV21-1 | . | CASSQTRQGNPYNSPLHF | TGTGCCAGCAGCCAAACGCGACAGGGGAACCCCTATAATTCACCCCTCCACTTT
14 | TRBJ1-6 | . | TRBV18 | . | CASSADSSNSPLHF | TGTGCCAGCTCAGCCGACAGCAGTAATTCACCCCTCCACTTT
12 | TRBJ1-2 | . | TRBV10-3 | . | CAISGGQNGYTF | TGTGCCATCAGTGGCGGACAGAATGGCTACACCTTC
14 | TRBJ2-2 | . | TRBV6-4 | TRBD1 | CASSPDRDTGELFF | TGTGCCAGCAGTCCGGACAGGGATACCGGGGAGCTGTTTTTT
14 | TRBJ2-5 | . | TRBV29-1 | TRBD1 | CSVGGQSLQETQYF | TGCAGCGTTGGGGGACAGTCCCTCCAAGAGACCCAGTACTTC
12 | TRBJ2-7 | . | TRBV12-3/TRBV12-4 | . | CASSLGDYEQYF | TGTGCCAGCAGTTTAGGAGACTACGAGCAGTACTTC
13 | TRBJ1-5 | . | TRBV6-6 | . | CASSPGRDQPQHF | TGTGCCAGCAGTCCGGGGAGGGATCAGCCCCAGCATTTT